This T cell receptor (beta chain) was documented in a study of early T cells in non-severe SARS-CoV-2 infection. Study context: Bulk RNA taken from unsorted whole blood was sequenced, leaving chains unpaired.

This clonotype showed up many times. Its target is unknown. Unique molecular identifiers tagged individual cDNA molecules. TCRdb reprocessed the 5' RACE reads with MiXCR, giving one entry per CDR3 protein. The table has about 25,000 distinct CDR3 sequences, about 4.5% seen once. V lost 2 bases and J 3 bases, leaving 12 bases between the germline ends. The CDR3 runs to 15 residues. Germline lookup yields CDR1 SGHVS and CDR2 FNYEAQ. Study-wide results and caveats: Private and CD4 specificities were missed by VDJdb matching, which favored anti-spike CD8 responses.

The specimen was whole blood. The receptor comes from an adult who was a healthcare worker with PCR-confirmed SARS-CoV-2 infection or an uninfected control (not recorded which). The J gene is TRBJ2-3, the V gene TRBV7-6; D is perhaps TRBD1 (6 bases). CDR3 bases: TGTGCCAGCAGCTTATCTCGGACAGCGACAGATACGCAGTATTTT. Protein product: CASSLSRTATDTQYF.